Described below is a single T cell receptor beta chain sequence and its context. Both 60 Vbeta primers and 13 Jbeta primers went into the PCR. Authors' processing steps: Approximately 12 million of tens of millions of unique TCR beta chains were shared, per a later count. The repertoire was sequenced with immunoSEQ multiplex PCR; TCRdb's copy has only in-frame clones and lacks some. The DNA gave D and trimming, while V, J and clone size come from that table. The sample includes roughly 120,000 clones, 75% of them seen just once. This sample was taken from a study of cytomegalovirus exposure and HLA in healthy donors. The CDR3 covers 12 residues. CDR1 is SNHLY, CDR2 FYNNEI, per germline. V gave up 6 bases and J gave up 3 bases, with 8 bases separating them.

The chain couples TRBV2 to TRBJ1-1; D not resolved. Sequencing was done on a sample of PBMCs. This TCR was recovered from a woman younger than 35 in good health and CMV-seronegative. The DNA of the CDR3 is TGTGCCAGCAGACTATGGCACACTGAAGCTTTCTTT. Its protein product is CASRLWHTEAFF.